The T cell receptor (beta chain) described here comes from a study of shared clonotypes between healthy human individuals. In the study overall: Aged between 18 and 49, the donors were a couple of women and three men. Plates per donor: three CD4 naive, three CD4 memory, two CD8 naive, one CD8 memory.

The V gene's germline CDR1 is SNHLY and CDR2 FYNNEI. V gave up 8 bases and J gave up 0 bases; unmatched junction bases: 8. CDR3 length equals 15 residues. Sequenced by immunoSEQ multiplex PCR; TCRdb stores in-frame clones only, minus some. The sample lists millions of clones, around 90% occurring once. The genes are TRBV2 and TRBJ2-7; TRBD2 matches 9 bases. This receptor was identified in a man aged 18 to 29 in good health. The specimen was naive CD4+ T cells sorted from blood. Subset here: CD45RA+ positively selected. The CDR3 DNA sequence: TGTGCCAGCGTCGCTAGCGGGACCCCCTCCTACGAGCAGTACTTC. Its protein is CASVASGTPSYEQYF.